This passage covers 25 T cell receptor beta chains from one sample sequenced in a study of T cells in localized non-small cell lung cancer. The assay was immunoSEQ multiplex PCR, and TCRdb's table has in-frame clones only and misses some. The sample lists about 36,000 clones, 70% to 90% seen once, with about 7.2% in the top ten. The sample in question was peripheral blood, obtained before any cancer treatment. These TCRs come from a woman between 35 and 70 years old with stage I lung adenocarcinoma.

V is TRBV11-2 and J is TRBJ2-1; D uncertain. The CDR3 covers 13 residues. CDR1 is SGHAT and CDR2 is FQNNGV in the germline V gene. Trimming pared 5 bases from V and 6 bases from J, leaving 11 bases between. In nucleotides, the CDR3 is TGTGCCAGCAGCCCTCTCTACACCAATGAGCAGTTCTTC. Translation gives CASSPLYTNEQFF.

This rearrangement joins TRBV18 to TRBJ1-2, with 8 bases that match TRBD1. The CDR3 contains 18 residues. Germline CDR1 reads KGHSH; CDR2 reads LQKENI. The junction had 16 bases not matched to a gene; V was cut back by 3 bases and J by 4 bases. The CDR3 spells CASSPPRSTGQASYGYTF. The CDR3, as DNA: TGTGCCAGCTCACCCCCCCGAAGTACGGGACAGGCAAGCTATGGCTACACCTTC.

This sequence joins TRBV5-6 and TRBJ2-3; TRBD2 matches 10 bases. The CDR3 is 15 residues long. The ends lost 4 bases at V and 4 bases at J; junction bases unmatched: 6. Germline V CDR1 and CDR2: SGHDT, YYEEEE. CDR3 region: CASSGPGLAPDTQYF. Written as DNA, the CDR3 is TGTGCCAGCAGCGGCCCGGGACTAGCGCCAGATACGCAGTATTTT. Complete variable domain (other parts from reference TRBV5-6 and TRBJ2-3): DAGVTQSPTHLIKTRGQQVTLRCSPKSGHDTVSWYQQALGQGPQFIFQYYEEEERQRGNFPDRFSGHQFPNYSSELNVNALLLGDSALYLCASSGPGLAPDTQYFGPGTRLTVL.

The rearrangement links TRBV5-1 to TRBJ1-2; D is undetermined. Germline assignment: CDR1 SGHRS and CDR2 YFSETQ. V lost 4 bases to trimming and J lost 2 bases, with 12 bases between them. The CDR3 has 14 amino acids. This CDR3 is CASSPARVNYGYTF. The DNA for the CDR3 is TGCGCCAGCAGCCCCGCCCGGGTGAACTATGGCTACACCTTC. The whole variable domain, filled in from reference TRBV5-1 and TRBJ1-2, reads KAGVTQTPRYLIKTRGQQVTLSCSPISGHRSVSWYQQTPGQGLQFLFEYFSETQRNKGNFPGRFSGRQFSNSRSEMNVSTLELGDSALYLCASSPARVNYGYTFGSGTRLTVV.

The rearrangement links TRBV2 to TRBJ2-3, with a possible D match to TRBD2 (6 bases). The V end lost 4 bases, the J end lost 1 base, and 9 bases lay between the germline ends. The germline V gene has CDR1 SNHLY and CDR2 FYNNEI. The CDR3 loop spans 14 amino acids. The CDR3, as DNA: TGTGCCAGCAGTGTGCGGGGACGCACAGATACGCAGTATTTT. The encoded protein is CASSVRGRTDTQYF. The full variable domain, in which reference TRBV2 and TRBJ2-3 provide the parts outside the CDR3, is EPEVTQTPSHQVTQMGQEVILRCVPISNHLYFYWYRQILGQKVEFLVSFYNNEISEKSEIFDDQFSVERPDGSNFTLKIRSTKLEDSAMYFCASSVRGRTDTQYFGPGTRLTVL.

The J gene is TRBJ1-6, the V gene TRBV6-5; 8 positions match TRBD1. CDR1 MNHEY and CDR2 SVGAGI come from the germline V gene. With 5 bases clipped from V and 5 bases from J, the junction kept 5 bases outside the gene matches. This CDR3 is 15 amino acids long. As DNA, the CDR3 is TGTGCCAGCAGTGTCATACAGGGGGATAATTCACCCCTCCACTTT. This sequence encodes CASSVIQGDNSPLHF.

The chain uses TRBV28 and TRBJ1-1; TRBD1 matches at 7 bases. V shed 3 bases, J shed 1 base, and the junction held 8 bases outside the gene matches. Germline CDR1 is MDHEN and CDR2 is SYDVKM. The CDR3 loop spans 16 amino acids. The CDR3 nucleotides read TGTGCCAGCAGTTTGGCAGGGGGTTCTCCGAACACTGAAGCTTTCTTT. Translating gives CASSLAGGSPNTEAFF.

This chain uses TRBV2 with TRBJ1-1; D perhaps matches TRBD1 (5 bases). Trimming pared 7 bases from V and 2 bases from J, leaving 14 bases between. Germline assignment: CDR1 SNHLY and CDR2 FYNNEI. CDR3 length: 14 amino acids. CDR3 sequence (DNA): TGTGCCAGCATTCGACGGGGCGGAAACACTGAAGCTTTCTTT. Protein sequence: CASIRRGGNTEAFF.

The V call is TRBV6-6, the J call TRBJ2-1; D gene unclear. V was pared by 7 bases and J by 4 bases, with 14 bases between. This CDR3 has 14 residues. The germline V gene has CDR1 MNHNY and CDR2 SVGAGI (reference sequence). The CDR3 nucleotides read TGTGCCAGCATGCCGGAAATTCTGTACAATGAGCAGTTCTTC. This translates into CASMPEILYNEQFF.

The chain employs TRBV6-6 and TRBJ1-1, with 8 bases identical to TRBD1. The CDR3 consists of 13 residues. Germline V gene sequence: CDR1 MNHNY, CDR2 SVGAGI (reference sequence). V lost 3 bases, J lost 10 bases, and 7 bases stayed unmatched. CDR3 nucleotide sequence: TGTGCCAGCAGTTATGATTACCAGGGGGCAGCTTTCTTT. It is translated as CASSYDYQGAAFF.

This sequence joins TRBV29-1 and TRBJ2-2, with 7 nucleotides matching TRBD2. From germline, CDR1 is SQVTM and CDR2 ANQGSEA. V lost 4 bases to trimming and J lost 4 bases; unmatched junction nucleotides: 6. The CDR3 has 14 residues. CDR3: CSVGNQRGTGELFF. The CDR3 bases are TGCAGCGTTGGGAATCAGCGGGGCACCGGGGAGCTGTTTTTT.

This clone showed up just a few times. The rearrangement uses TRBV5-1 and TRBJ1-6; tentatively, D is TRBD1 (5 bases). CDR3 size: 14 residues. V lost 2 bases and J 8 bases, leaving 11 bases between the germline ends. Looked up from germline, CDR1 is SGHRS and CDR2 is YFSETQ. The CDR3 spells CASSFGTEDSPLHF. In nucleotides, the CDR3 is TGCGCCAGCAGCTTCGGGACTGAGGATTCACCCCTCCACTTT.

The J gene is TRBJ1-3, the V gene TRBV19; weak D call: TRBD1 (5 bases). Trimming left V 5 bases short and J 1 base short, with 15 bases between. Germline values: CDR1 LNHDA, CDR2 SQIVND (reference sequence). This CDR3 is 16 amino acids long. CDR3 sequence (DNA): TGTGCCAGTAGTCGGTTCGGGGACCCGTCTGGAAACACCATATATTTT. Its protein is CASSRFGDPSGNTIYF.

This chain joins TRBV5-4 and TRBJ1-2; no clear D gene. The CDR3 covers 12 residues. Trimming removed 0 bases at V and 4 bases at J, with 4 bases between. CDR1 and CDR2 from the germline V gene are SGHNT and YYREEE (reference sequence). The CDR3 loop reads CASSLETYGYTF. In DNA, the CDR3 is TGTGCCAGCAGCTTGGAAACCTATGGCTACACCTTC.

This chain links TRBV6-6 with TRBJ1-1; possibly TRBD1 for D (5 bases). The germline gives CDR1 MNHNY, CDR2 SVGAGI (reference sequence). This CDR3 contains 14 residues. The V gene lost 2 bases and the J gene lost 7 bases, with 14 bases spanning the gap. CDR3 in amino acids: CASSYKGDSYEAFF. CDR3 coding DNA: TGTGCCAGCAGTTACAAAGGGGACTCTTATGAAGCTTTCTTT.

This clone was seen once. This chain uses TRBV5-1 with TRBJ2-1, with TRBD1 as a possible D gene (6 bases). This CDR3 is built from 15 residues. Trimming pared 0 bases from V and 6 bases from J, leaving 13 bases between. CDR1 is SGHRS and CDR2 is YFSETQ in the germline V gene. The DNA of the CDR3 is TGCGCCAGCAGCTTGGCGGCAGGGGCTGGCAATGAGCAGTTCTTC. It specifies CASSLAAGAGNEQFF. The variable domain in full, with the rest retrieved from reference TRBV5-1 and TRBJ2-1, is KAGVTQTPRYLIKTRGQQVTLSCSPISGHRSVSWYQQTPGQGLQFLFEYFSETQRNKGNFPGRFSGRQFSNSRSEMNVSTLELGDSALYLCASSLAAGAGNEQFFGPGTRLTVL.

The chain employs TRBV30 and TRBJ2-2; TRBD2 matches at 13 bases. Germline values: CDR1 GTSNPN, CDR2 SVGIG (reference sequence). V gave up 5 bases and J gave up 8 bases; unmatched junction bases: 11. This CDR3 has 16 residues. The CDR3 protein is CAWAPGLAGFKGELFF. The CDR3 bases are TGTGCCTGGGCCCCGGGACTAGCGGGGTTTAAGGGGGAGCTGTTTTTT. Supplemented by reference TRBV30 and TRBJ2-2, the full variable domain reads SQTIHQWPATLVQPVGSPLSLECTVEGTSNPNLYWYRQAAGRGLQLLFYSVGIGQISSEVPQNLSASRPQDRQFILSSKKLLLSDSGFYLCAWAPGLAGFKGELFFGEGSRLTVL.

The chain recombines TRBV5-1 with TRBJ1-4, with 7 bases lining up with TRBD1. Unmatched junction bases numbered 15, after V lost 1 base and J lost 6 bases. Germline-derived CDR1 and CDR2 are SGHRS and YFSETQ. The CDR3 is 18 residues long. DNA of the CDR3: TGCGCCAGCAGCTTGACAGGGGTCTACCGACAGGAAGATGAAAAACTGTTTTTT. Translation: CASSLTGVYRQEDEKLFF.

This clone was seen only a few times. The chain employs TRBV6-4 and TRBJ2-1; 9 positions agree with TRBD2. Looked up from germline, CDR1 is MRHNA and CDR2 is SNTAGT. The CDR3 loop spans 15 amino acids. Trimming cost V 3 bases and J 7 bases; bases outside gene matches: 7. DNA of the CDR3: TGTGCCAGCAGTGAGGTGGCGGGGGGGCAAAATGAGCAGTTCTTC. The encoded protein is CASSEVAGGQNEQFF.

V usage is TRBV19 and J usage is TRBJ2-6; D gene uncertain. V was cut by 7 bases and J by 0 bases, with 10 bases left in between. Germline loops: CDR1 LNHDA, CDR2 SQIVND (reference sequence). CDR3 length: 15 amino acids. The CDR3 protein is CASNSPSSGANVLTF. The CDR3 bases are TGTGCCAGTAACTCCCCGAGCTCTGGGGCCAACGTCCTGACTTTC. Full variable domain (rest looked up from reference TRBV19 and TRBJ2-6): DGGITQSPKYLFRKEGQNVTLSCEQNLNHDAMYWYRQDPGQGLRLIYYSQIVNDFQKGDIAEGYSVSREKKESFPLTVTSAQKNPTAFYLCASNSPSSGANVLTFGAGSRLTVL.

The chain has TRBV6-6 and TRBJ1-4; weak D call: TRBD1 (5 bases). The CDR3 spans 14 residues. CDR1 and CDR2 (germline): MNHNY, SVGAGI (reference sequence). Trimming left V 2 bases short and J 1 base short, with 5 bases between. The CDR3 here is CASSYRGTNEKLFF. The CDR3 DNA reads TGTGCCAGCAGTTACAGGGGAACTAATGAAAAACTGTTTTTT.

The genes are TRBV12-2 and TRBJ1-5. TRBV12-2 has pseudogene status. This CDR3 region has 22 residues. The CDR3 loop reads CASRFGNPGTVLAVKDNQPQHF. The CDR3 DNA follows: TGTGCAAGTCGCTTCGGGAACCCCGGGACGGTGTTAGCAGTTAAAGACAATCAGCCCCAGCATTTT.

The chain links TRBV11-2 to TRBJ2-7; D is ambiguous. In germline, CDR1 is SGHAT, CDR2 FQNNGV. The V end lost 0 bases, the J end lost 3 bases, and 12 bases lay between the germline ends. This CDR3 comprises 15 residues. CDR3 DNA: TGTGCCAGCAGCTTAGATCGTCGTCCAAACTACGAGCAGTACTTC. As protein: CASSLDRRPNYEQYF.

The gene calls are TRBV5-8 and TRBJ1-3, with D possibly matching TRBD1 (6 bases). This CDR3 has 15 amino acids. The V gene's germline CDR1 is SGHTS and CDR2 YDEGEE. The V gene lost 3 bases and the J gene lost 0 bases, with 10 bases spanning the gap. CDR3 coding DNA: TGTGCCAGCAGCTCCGGACAGACCTCTGGAAACACCATATATTTT. Protein: CASSSGQTSGNTIYF.

The chain joins TRBV30 to TRBJ2-3, with D perhaps assigned TRBD1 or TRBD2 (5 bases each). The CDR3 contains 15 residues. Per the germline V gene, CDR1 is GTSNPN and CDR2 is SVGIG (reference sequence). The V end was cut by 6 bases, the J end by 3 bases, with 19 bases between. CDR3 loop: CACPPEDGGTDTQYF. CDR3 DNA: TGTGCCTGCCCGCCCGAGGATGGGGGAACAGATACGCAGTATTTT.